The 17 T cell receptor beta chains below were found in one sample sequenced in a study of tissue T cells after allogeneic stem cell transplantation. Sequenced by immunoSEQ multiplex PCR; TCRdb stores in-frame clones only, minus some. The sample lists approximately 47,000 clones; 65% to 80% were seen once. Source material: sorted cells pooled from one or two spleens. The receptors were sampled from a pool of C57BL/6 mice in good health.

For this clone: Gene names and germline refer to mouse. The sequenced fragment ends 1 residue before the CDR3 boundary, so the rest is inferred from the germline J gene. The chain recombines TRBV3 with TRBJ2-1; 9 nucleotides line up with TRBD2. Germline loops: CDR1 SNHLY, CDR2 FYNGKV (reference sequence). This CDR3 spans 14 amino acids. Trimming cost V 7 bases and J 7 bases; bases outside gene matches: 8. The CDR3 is CASTLTGGLAEQFF. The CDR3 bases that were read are TGTGCCAGCACCTTGACTGGGGGATTGGCTGAGCAGTTC. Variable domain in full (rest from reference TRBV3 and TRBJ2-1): GPKVLQIPSHQIIDMGQMVTLNCDPVSNHLYFYWYKQILGQQMEFLVNFYNGKVMEKSKLFKDQFSVERPDGSYFTLKIQPTALEDSAVYFCASTLTGGLAEQFFGPGTRLTVL.

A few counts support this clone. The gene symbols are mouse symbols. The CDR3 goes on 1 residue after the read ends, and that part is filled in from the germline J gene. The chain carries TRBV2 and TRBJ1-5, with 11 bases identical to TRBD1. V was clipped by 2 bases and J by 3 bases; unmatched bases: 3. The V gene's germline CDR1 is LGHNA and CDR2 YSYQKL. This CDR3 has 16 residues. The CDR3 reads CASSQLGTGGNQAPLF. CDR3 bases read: TGTGCCAGCAGCCAACTCGGGACAGGGGGCAACCAGGCTCCGCTT.

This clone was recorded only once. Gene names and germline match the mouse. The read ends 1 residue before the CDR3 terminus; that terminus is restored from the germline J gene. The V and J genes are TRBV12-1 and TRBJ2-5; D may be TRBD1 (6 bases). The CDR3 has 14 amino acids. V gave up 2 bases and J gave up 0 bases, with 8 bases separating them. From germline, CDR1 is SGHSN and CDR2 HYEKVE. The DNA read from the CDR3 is TGTGCCAGCTCTCCACAGGGTAACCAAGACACCCAGTAC. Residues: CASSPQGNQDTQY. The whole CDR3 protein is CASSPQGNQDTQYF.

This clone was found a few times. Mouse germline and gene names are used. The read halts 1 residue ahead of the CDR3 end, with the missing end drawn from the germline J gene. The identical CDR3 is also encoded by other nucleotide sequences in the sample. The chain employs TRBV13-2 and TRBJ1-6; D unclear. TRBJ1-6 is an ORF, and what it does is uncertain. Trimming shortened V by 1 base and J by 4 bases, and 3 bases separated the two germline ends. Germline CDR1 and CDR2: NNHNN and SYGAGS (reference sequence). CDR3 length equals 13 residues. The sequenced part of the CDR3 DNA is TGTGCCAGCGGTGATCTGTATAATTCGCCCCTCTAC. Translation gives CASGDLYNSPLY. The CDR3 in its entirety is CASGDLYNSPLYF.

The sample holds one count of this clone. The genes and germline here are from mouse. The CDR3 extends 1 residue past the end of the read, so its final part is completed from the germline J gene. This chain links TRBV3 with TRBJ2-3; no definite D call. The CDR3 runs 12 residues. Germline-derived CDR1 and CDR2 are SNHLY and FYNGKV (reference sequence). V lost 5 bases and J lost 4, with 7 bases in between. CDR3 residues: CASSPGTETLYF. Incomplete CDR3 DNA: TGTGCCAGCAGCCCCGGGACAGAAACGCTGTAT.

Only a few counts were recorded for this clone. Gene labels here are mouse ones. The CDR3 reads CASSYREGEQYF. The part of the CDR3 DNA that was read is TGTGCCAGCTCATACAGGGAAGGCGAACAGTAC. This chain uses TRBV12-1 with TRBJ2-7, with D possibly TRBD1 on 6 matching bases. With the read ending 1 residue before the CDR3 end, the germline J gene is used to fill in that end. Trimming left V 4 bases short and J 7 bases short, with 13 bases between. CDR1 and CDR2 from the germline V gene are SGHSN and HYEKVE. The CDR3 consists of 12 residues.

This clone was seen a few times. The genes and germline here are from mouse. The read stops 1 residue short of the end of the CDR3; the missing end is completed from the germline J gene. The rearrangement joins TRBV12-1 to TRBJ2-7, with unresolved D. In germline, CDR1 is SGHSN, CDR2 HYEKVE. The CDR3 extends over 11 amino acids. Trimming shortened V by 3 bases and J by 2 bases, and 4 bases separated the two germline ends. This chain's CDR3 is CASSETYEQYF. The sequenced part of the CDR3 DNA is TGTGCCAGCTCTGAAACCTATGAACAGTAC.

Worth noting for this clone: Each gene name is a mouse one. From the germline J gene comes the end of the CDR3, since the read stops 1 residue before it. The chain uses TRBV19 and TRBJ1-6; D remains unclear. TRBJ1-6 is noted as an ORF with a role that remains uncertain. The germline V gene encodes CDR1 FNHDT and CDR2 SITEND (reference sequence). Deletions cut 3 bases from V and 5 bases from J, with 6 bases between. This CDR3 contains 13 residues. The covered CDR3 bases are TGTGCCAGCAGTACAGCAGATAATTCGCCCCTCTAC. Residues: CASSTADNSPLY. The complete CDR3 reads CASSTADNSPLYF.

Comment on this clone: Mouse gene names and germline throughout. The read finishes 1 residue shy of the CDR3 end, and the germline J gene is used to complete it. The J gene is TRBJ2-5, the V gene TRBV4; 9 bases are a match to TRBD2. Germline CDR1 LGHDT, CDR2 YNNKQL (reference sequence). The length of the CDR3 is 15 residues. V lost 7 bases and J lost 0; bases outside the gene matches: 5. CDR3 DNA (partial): TGTGCCAGCAACGACTGGGGGTTTAACCAAGACACCCAGTAC. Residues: CASNDWGFNQDTQY. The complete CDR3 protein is CASNDWGFNQDTQYF.

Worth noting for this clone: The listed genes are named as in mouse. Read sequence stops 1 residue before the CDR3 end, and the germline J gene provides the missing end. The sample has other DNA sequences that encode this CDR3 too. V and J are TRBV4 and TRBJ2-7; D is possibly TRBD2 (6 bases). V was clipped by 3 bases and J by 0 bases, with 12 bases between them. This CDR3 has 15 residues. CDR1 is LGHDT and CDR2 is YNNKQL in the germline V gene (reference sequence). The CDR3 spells CASSYVRGLSYEQYF. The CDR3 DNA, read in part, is TGTGCCAGCAGCTACGTTAGGGGACTCTCCTATGAACAGTAC.

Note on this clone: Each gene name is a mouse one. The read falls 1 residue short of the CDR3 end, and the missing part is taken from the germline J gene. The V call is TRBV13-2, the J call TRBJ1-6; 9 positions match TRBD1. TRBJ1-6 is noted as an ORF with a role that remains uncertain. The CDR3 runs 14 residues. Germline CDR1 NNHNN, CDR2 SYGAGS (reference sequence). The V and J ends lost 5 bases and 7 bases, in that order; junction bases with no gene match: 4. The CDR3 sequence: CASGNRGRNSPLYF. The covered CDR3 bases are TGTGCCAGCGGAAACAGGGGGCGGAATTCGCCCCTCTAC.

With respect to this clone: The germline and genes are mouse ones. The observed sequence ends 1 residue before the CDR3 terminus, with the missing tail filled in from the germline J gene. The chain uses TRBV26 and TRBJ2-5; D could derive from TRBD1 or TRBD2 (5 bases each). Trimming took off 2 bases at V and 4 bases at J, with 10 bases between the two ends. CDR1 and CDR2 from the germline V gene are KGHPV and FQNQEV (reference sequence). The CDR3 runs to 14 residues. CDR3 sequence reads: CASSLGGRKDTQYF. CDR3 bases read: TGTGCCAGCAGTCTGGGGGGAAGGAAAGACACCCAGTAC.

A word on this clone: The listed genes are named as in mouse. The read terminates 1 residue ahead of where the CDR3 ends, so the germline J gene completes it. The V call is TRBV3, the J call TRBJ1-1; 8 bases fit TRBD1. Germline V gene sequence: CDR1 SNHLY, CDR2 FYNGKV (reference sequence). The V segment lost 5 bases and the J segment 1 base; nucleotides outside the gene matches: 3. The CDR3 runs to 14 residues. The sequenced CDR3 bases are TGTGCCAGCAGCCCGGGACAGGAAAACACAGAAGTCTTC. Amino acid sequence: CASSPGQENTEVF. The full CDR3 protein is CASSPGQENTEVFF.

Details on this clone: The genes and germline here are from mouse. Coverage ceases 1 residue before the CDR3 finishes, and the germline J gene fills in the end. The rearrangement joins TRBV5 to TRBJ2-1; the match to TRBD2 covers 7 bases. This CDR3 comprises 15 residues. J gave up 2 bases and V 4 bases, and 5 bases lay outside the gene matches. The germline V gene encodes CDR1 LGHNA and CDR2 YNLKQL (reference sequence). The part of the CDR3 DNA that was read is TGTGCCAGCAGCCCAGACTGGGCGGACTATGCTGAGCAGTTC. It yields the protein CASSPDWADYAEQF. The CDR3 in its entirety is CASSPDWADYAEQFF.

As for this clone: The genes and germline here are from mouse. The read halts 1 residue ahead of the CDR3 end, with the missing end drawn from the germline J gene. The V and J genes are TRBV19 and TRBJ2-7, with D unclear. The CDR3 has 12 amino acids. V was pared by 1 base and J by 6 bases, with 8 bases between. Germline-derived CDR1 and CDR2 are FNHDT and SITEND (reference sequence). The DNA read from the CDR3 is TGTGCCAGCAGTATATCCTCGCTTGAACAGTAC. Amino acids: CASSISSLEQY. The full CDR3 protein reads CASSISSLEQYF.

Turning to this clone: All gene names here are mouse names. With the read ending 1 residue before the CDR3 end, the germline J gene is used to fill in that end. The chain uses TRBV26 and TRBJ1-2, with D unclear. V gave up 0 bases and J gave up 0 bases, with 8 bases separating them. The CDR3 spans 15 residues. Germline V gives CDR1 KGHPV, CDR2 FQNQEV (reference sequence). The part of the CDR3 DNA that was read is TGTGCCAGCAGTCTGTCGACACATACAAACTCCGACTACACC. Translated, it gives CASSLSTHTNSDYT. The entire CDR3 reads CASSLSTHTNSDYTF.

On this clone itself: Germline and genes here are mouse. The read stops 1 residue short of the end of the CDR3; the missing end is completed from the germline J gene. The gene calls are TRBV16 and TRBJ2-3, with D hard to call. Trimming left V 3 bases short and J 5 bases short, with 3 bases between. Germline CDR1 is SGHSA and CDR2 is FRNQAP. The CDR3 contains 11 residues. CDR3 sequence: CASSFRETLYF. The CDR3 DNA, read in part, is TGTGCAAGCAGCTTCAGAGAAACGCTGTAT.